This TCR beta chain came from a study of CD8 T cells in Susac syndrome. The J segment lost 10 bases and the V segment lost 4 bases, leaving 11 bases of the junction unmatched. Germline lookup yields CDR1 MGHRA and CDR2 YSYEKL. This CDR3 comprises 16 residues. As controls, healthy donors matched for age and sex were used. It was negative isolation that provided the CD8+ and CD4+ T cells, whereas TEMRA cells were enriched by FACS. Random hexamers primed reverse transcription of about 0.45 to 1 ug RNA. Amplification of TCR beta CDR3 was carried out by immunoSEQ multiplex PCR, which covered 54 Vbeta and 13 Jbeta segments. MiXCR was run by TCRdb on the immunoSEQ multiplex PCR reads, yielding one entry per CDR3 protein. The sample contains 69,000 or so distinct CDR3 sequences, more than 85% of which appear only once.

This TCR came from a human donor in good health. Sequencing was done on a sample of CD8+ T cells from PBMCs. The chain is built from TRBV4-1 and TRBJ1-6; the match to TRBD1 covers 9 bases. The CDR3: CASSLRGGQGHSPLHF. DNA of the CDR3: TGCGCCAGCAGCCTCCGAGGGGGACAGGGTCACTCACCCCTCCACTTT.